The 31 T cell receptor beta chains given below trace back to one sample, sequenced in a study of radiotherapy plus CTLA-4 blockade in lung cancer listed by TCRdb under 2018. The library relied on the immunoSEQ multiplex PCR assay. Entries here come from immuneACCESS through TCRdb and include only in-frame sequences with V and J called. Some clones fail to appear in such tables; in the studies checked, an unresolved V gene covers under half of the shortfall, and the cause of the remainder is unknown. The sample yields more than 90,000 clones; around 88% were counted once. About 5.3% of the sample is held by the ten biggest clonotypes. The sample was peripheral blood, taken from a patient treated with radiotherapy plus ipilimumab. These receptors came from a human donor with non-small cell lung cancer that progressed on radiotherapy plus ipilimumab.

The V and J genes are TRBV5-4 and TRBJ2-5, with 10 bases aligning to TRBD1. From germline, CDR1 is SGHNT and CDR2 YYREEE (reference sequence). The CDR3 spans 15 residues. The V and J ends lost 4 bases and 0 bases, in that order; junction bases with no gene match: 3. The CDR3 sequence is CASSGGQGYQETQYF. The CDR3 nucleotides are TGTGCCAGCAGCGGGGGACAGGGGTACCAAGAGACCCAGTACTTC.

The chain couples TRBV2 to TRBJ1-3, with D unclear. The V end lost 11 bases, the J end lost 2 bases, and 16 bases lay between the germline ends. This CDR3 spans 14 amino acids. Per the germline V gene, CDR1 is SNHLY and CDR2 is FYNNEI. In DNA, the CDR3 is TGTGCCGGTATGAAAAATTCTGCTGGAAACACCATATATTTT. Its protein product is CAGMKNSAGNTIYF.

The V call is TRBV11-3, the J call TRBJ2-7, with a tentative D call TRBD2 (5 bases). The germline V gene has CDR1 SGHNT and CDR2 YENEEA. The length of the CDR3 is 18 residues. V was clipped by 1 base and J by 5 bases, with 24 bases between them. Here the CDR3 DNA reads TGTGCCAGCAGCTTAGCCCCCCTGTTGGGGAGTCTGAGGAACGAGCAGTACTTC. This encodes CASSLAPLLGSLRNEQYF.

The rearrangement links TRBV6-1 to TRBJ2-1; the D gene is possibly TRBD1 (5 bases). Trimming took off 10 bases at V and 1 base at J, with 11 bases between the two ends. Looked up from germline, CDR1 is MNHNS and CDR2 is SASEGT. The CDR3 runs to 13 residues. The CDR3 region has the DNA TGTGCCACCAGGGCACGTTCCTACAATGAGCAGTTCTTC. Amino acid sequence: CATRARSYNEQFF.

The chain joins TRBV2 to TRBJ1-2; D possibly corresponds to TRBD1 (6 bases). Trimming removed 8 bases from V and 5 bases from J, with 15 bases in between. The germline gives CDR1 SNHLY, CDR2 FYNNEI. There are 13 residues in the CDR3. This CDR3 reads CASSWDKEYGYTF. CDR3 nucleotide sequence: TGTGCCAGCTCTTGGGACAAAGAGTATGGCTACACCTTC.

The gene calls are TRBV7-8 and TRBJ1-4; D is unclear. Germline V lookup: CDR1 SGHVS, CDR2 FQNEAQ. Trimming took 6 bases from V and 8 from J, leaving 19 bases between them. CDR3 length: 15 amino acids. The DNA of the CDR3 is TGTGCCAGCAGGCCCCGCGCCGGGATAGGCGAAAAACTGTTTTTT. Protein sequence: CASRPRAGIGEKLFF.

This sequence joins TRBV7-2 and TRBJ2-3; TRBD2 matches at 11 bases. Germline CDR1 SGHTA, CDR2 FQGNSA. The CDR3 loop spans 18 amino acids. The ends lost 5 bases at V and 2 bases at J; junction bases unmatched: 12. CDR3 nucleotide sequence: TGTGCCAGCAGCCATAGCGGGAGGGCCTTCCTCCTCACAGATACGCAGTATTTT. As protein: CASSHSGRAFLLTDTQYF.

The rearrangement uses TRBV28 and TRBJ2-5; D is unclear. Deletions cut 3 bases from V and 5 bases from J, with 10 bases between. Germline values: CDR1 MDHEN, CDR2 SYDVKM. This CDR3 has 13 residues. The CDR3 DNA reads as TGTGCCAGCAGTTTTGGCGGTAAGGAGACCCAGTACTTC. This sequence encodes CASSFGGKETQYF.

CDR3: CSVDGGRASEQYF. CDR3 coding DNA: TGCAGCGTTGACGGCGGGAGGGCCTCCGAGCAGTACTTC. The chain is built from TRBV29-1 and TRBJ2-7; TRBD2 matches 9 bases. The CDR3 is 13 residues long. The V and J ends lost 3 bases and 6 bases, in that order; junction bases with no gene match: 6. Germline lookup yields CDR1 SQVTM and CDR2 ANQGSEA.

The chain combines TRBV19 with TRBJ1-1; TRBD1 might be the D (5 bases). V dropped 7 bases and J dropped 4 bases, with 16 bases sitting between them. The germline gives CDR1 LNHDA, CDR2 SQIVND (reference sequence). CDR3 length equals 14 residues. The CDR3 loop reads CASTQARGGTEAFF. The CDR3 DNA reads TGTGCCAGTACCCAAGCACGGGGCGGCACTGAAGCTTTCTTT.

This chain's CDR3 is CASSMIGAANEKLFF. The DNA for the CDR3 is TGTGCCAGTAGTATGATAGGGGCGGCTAATGAAAAACTGTTTTTT. The chain is built from TRBV19 and TRBJ1-4; possibly TRBD1 for D (5 bases). The length of the CDR3 is 15 residues. The V and J ends lost 3 bases and 3 bases respectively, with 11 bases between them. Per germline, CDR1 LNHDA and CDR2 SQIVND (reference sequence). The full variable domain, with the rest looked up from reference TRBV19 and TRBJ1-4, is DGGITQSPKYLFRKEGQNVTLSCEQNLNHDAMYWYRQDPGQGLRLIYYSQIVNDFQKGDIAEGYSVSREKKESFPLTVTSAQKNPTAFYLCASSMIGAANEKLFFGSGTQLSVL.

J is TRBJ2-5 and V is TRBV5-1, with D perhaps TRBD1 or TRBD2 (5 bases each). Trimming removed 4 bases at V and 5 bases at J, with 27 bases between. Germline V lookup: CDR1 SGHRS, CDR2 YFSETQ. This CDR3 has 18 residues. In nucleotides, the CDR3 is TGCGCCAGCAGCCCTACCCCCCCCCGGGACGCCCCCCAGGAGACCCAGTACTTC. Protein product: CASSPTPPRDAPQETQYF.

The chain combines TRBV28 with TRBJ2-5; the D gene could be TRBD1 or TRBD2 (8 bases each). V was pared by 9 bases and J by 4 bases, with 21 bases between. The CDR3 runs to 15 residues. Germline V gene data show CDR1 as MDHEN and CDR2 as SYDVKM. The DNA of the CDR3 is TGTGCCAGTAGACAGGGGATCCTAGCGGGAGAGACCCAGTACTTC. Protein: CASRQGILAGETQYF. The complete variable domain, with remaining parts taken from reference TRBV28 and TRBJ2-5, reads DVKVTQSSRYLVKRTGEKVFLECVQDMDHENMFWYRQDPGLGLRLIYFSYDVKMKEKGDIPEGYSVSREKKERFSLILESASTNQTSMYLCASRQGILAGETQYFGPGTRLLVL.

This rearrangement joins TRBV27 to TRBJ1-4, with 8 bases matching TRBD1. The germline V gene has CDR1 MNHEY and CDR2 SMNVEV (reference sequence). Trimming took 6 bases from V and 0 from J; bases not matched to a gene: 3. This CDR3 is built from 15 residues. CDR3 nucleotides: TGTGCCAGCAGGGAACAGGGGGCAACTAATGAAAAACTGTTTTTT. Protein product: CASREQGATNEKLFF.

The chain carries TRBV6-1 and TRBJ1-1; D perhaps matches TRBD1 (6 bases). The CDR3 contains 17 residues. The V and J ends lost 0 bases and 1 base respectively, with 15 bases between them. From germline, CDR1 is MNHNS and CDR2 SASEGT. In DNA, the CDR3 is TGTGCCAGCAGTGAAGCGGGAGGGGGAGCATCGAACACTGAAGCTTTCTTT. Amino acid sequence: CASSEAGGGASNTEAFF.

The rearrangement uses TRBV6-5 and TRBJ2-7, with TRBD1 matching over 7 bases. Germline values: CDR1 MNHEY, CDR2 SVGAGI. V lost 6 bases to trimming and J lost 0 bases; unmatched junction nucleotides: 5. CDR3 length: 14 amino acids. The CDR3 loop is CASRGTVISYEQYF. The CDR3 coding sequence is TGTGCCAGCAGGGGGACAGTGATCTCCTACGAGCAGTACTTC.

J is TRBJ2-7 and V is TRBV5-5; the D is unclear. Germline CDR1 SGHKS, CDR2 YYEKEE (reference sequence). The CDR3 is 13 amino acids. V was pared by 0 bases and J by 3 bases, with 7 bases between. The CDR3 sequence: CASSLEGYYEQYF. CDR3 DNA: TGTGCCAGCAGCTTGGAAGGGTACTACGAGCAGTACTTC.

The chain has TRBV11-2 and TRBJ1-2; TRBD1 might be the D (6 bases). The V end was cut by 1 base, the J end by 3 bases, with 9 bases between. Germline V CDR1 and CDR2: SGHAT, FQNNGV. The CDR3 spans 14 residues. CDR3 loop: CASSLAPGDYGYTF. The DNA for the CDR3 is TGTGCCAGCAGCTTAGCTCCAGGGGACTATGGCTACACCTTC. The entire variable domain, with the rest obtained from reference TRBV11-2 and TRBJ1-2, is as follows: EAGVAQSPRYKIIEKRQSVAFWCNPISGHATLYWYQQILGQGPKLLIQFQNNGVVDDSQLPKDRFSAERLKGVDSTLKIQPAKLEDSAVYLCASSLAPGDYGYTFGSGTRLTVV.

The CDR3 is CASSSGLAGVGSEQYF. The CDR3 DNA reads as TGTGCCAGCTCATCAGGACTAGCGGGAGTAGGAAGCGAGCAGTACTTC. The chain joins TRBV18 to TRBJ2-7; 13 nucleotides agree with TRBD2. This CDR3 spans 16 amino acids. CDR1 is KGHSH and CDR2 is LQKENI in the germline V gene. V lost 5 bases and J lost 6; bases outside the gene matches: 10.

This clone was counted at least ten times. The V and J genes are TRBV19 and TRBJ1-1; TRBD1 might be the D (6 bases). The V and J ends lost 5 bases and 0 bases respectively, with 13 bases between them. The CDR3 spans 15 residues. Germline loops: CDR1 LNHDA, CDR2 SQIVND (reference sequence). This chain's CDR3 is CASSSDSSMNTEAFF. CDR3 bases: TGTGCCAGTAGTTCGGACAGTTCAATGAACACTGAAGCTTTCTTT.

The V and J genes are TRBV5-6 and TRBJ2-1; D remains ambiguous. The CDR3 runs 12 residues. Germline V gene data show CDR1 as SGHDT and CDR2 as YYEEEE. V lost 2 bases and J 5 bases, leaving 5 bases between the germline ends. The CDR3 region is CASSLGHNEQFF. Here the CDR3 DNA reads TGTGCCAGCAGCTTAGGACACAATGAGCAGTTCTTC.

The V gene is TRBV27, the J gene TRBJ2-5, with D possibly being TRBD1 or TRBD2 (5 bases each). Trimming removed 6 bases at V and 9 bases at J, with 17 bases between. The germline gives CDR1 MNHEY, CDR2 SMNVEV (reference sequence). The CDR3 covers 13 residues. In nucleotides, the CDR3 is TGTGCCAGCAGCCCGGGACCTAGCAGGCCCCAGTACTTC. The encoded protein is CASSPGPSRPQYF.

The J gene is TRBJ2-7, the V gene TRBV2; D gene uncertain. CDR3 length: 14 residues. Per the germline V gene, CDR1 is SNHLY and CDR2 is FYNNEI. V gave up 1 base and J gave up 0 bases, with 7 bases separating them. CDR3 sequence (DNA): TGTGCCAGCAGTGAAGACCTAAGCTCCTACGAGCAGTACTTC. This gives the protein CASSEDLSSYEQYF. Together with reference TRBV2 and TRBJ2-7, the CDR3 gives the full variable domain: EPEVTQTPSHQVTQMGQEVILRCVPISNHLYFYWYRQILGQKVEFLVSFYNNEISEKSEIFDDQFSVERPDGSNFTLKIRSTKLEDSAMYFCASSEDLSSYEQYFGPGTRLTVT.

This chain joins TRBV11-3 and TRBJ1-2; D is unclear. Germline CDR1 reads SGHNT; CDR2 reads YENEEA. CDR3 size: 13 residues. V lost 3 bases and J lost 6, with 11 bases in between. CDR3: CASSLSGLDGYTF. CDR3 nucleotides: TGTGCCAGCAGCTTGAGCGGGCTCGATGGCTACACCTTC. Looking up the rest from reference TRBV11-3 and TRBJ1-2 gives the full variable domain: EAGVVQSPRYKIIEKKQPVAFWCNPISGHNTLYWYLQNLGQGPELLIRYENEEAVDDSQLPKDRFSAERLKGVDSTLKIQPAELGDSAVYLCASSLSGLDGYTFGSGTRLTVV.

The chain couples TRBV10-3 to TRBJ1-5; D unresolved. Between the trimmed V and J ends, which lost 0 bases and 1 base, there was a span of 10 bases. Germline CDR1 reads ENHRY; CDR2 reads SYGVKD. CDR3 length equals 16 residues. The CDR3 sequence is CAISESRVPSNQPQHF. CDR3 DNA sequence: TGTGCCATCAGTGAGTCGAGAGTCCCAAGCAATCAGCCCCAGCATTTT.

The chain uses TRBV10-2 and TRBJ1-1; TRBD1 matches at 8 bases. The CDR3 length is 16 residues. Trimming at V came to 6 bases and at J to 4 bases, leaving 13 bases not matched to a gene. The germline CDR1 and CDR2 sequences are WSHSY and SAAADI. The CDR3 is CASRDDRGGGVTEAFF. In DNA, the CDR3 is TGCGCCAGCAGGGACGACAGGGGCGGTGGGGTCACTGAAGCTTTCTTT.

The rearrangement uses TRBV5-1 and TRBJ1-5; no reliable D call. Germline V CDR1 and CDR2: SGHRS, YFSETQ. The CDR3 totals 15 residues. V was shortened by 0 bases and J by 6 bases, with 13 bases between the two germline ends. This chain's CDR3 is CASSLESGSGQPQHF. The CDR3 coding sequence is TGCGCCAGCAGCTTGGAGTCCGGAAGCGGTCAGCCCCAGCATTTT.

The chain has TRBV5-8 and TRBJ2-5; D remains unclear. Looked up from germline, CDR1 is SGHTS and CDR2 is YDEGEE. The V and J ends lost 0 bases and 10 bases respectively, with 4 bases between them. The CDR3 spans 10 residues. The CDR3 coding sequence is TGTGCCAGCAGCTTGGCCCTCCAGTACTTC. This encodes CASSLALQYF.

The chain uses TRBV5-4 and TRBJ2-6, with TRBD1 as a possible D gene (6 bases). This CDR3 spans 17 amino acids. Germline CDR1 SGHNT, CDR2 YYREEE (reference sequence). V was trimmed by 4 bases and J by 0 bases, leaving 14 bases between them. CDR3 DNA: TGTGCCAGCAGCGCGAGACAGGTTAGCTCTGGGGCCAACGTCCTGACTTTC. Encoded protein: CASSARQVSSGANVLTF.

The chain carries TRBV5-1 and TRBJ2-7, with TRBD2 matching over 10 bases. This CDR3 is built from 17 residues. Trimming at V came to 2 bases and at J to 7 bases, leaving 15 bases not matched to a gene. Germline assignment: CDR1 SGHRS and CDR2 YFSETQ. The CDR3 DNA follows: TGCGCCAGCAGCTTCAGCCGGACTAGCGGAAGACGCTGGGAGCAGTACTTC. Its translation: CASSFSRTSGRRWEQYF.

V is TRBV7-2 and J is TRBJ1-4; D is unresolved. Germline CDR1 SGHTA, CDR2 FQGNSA. V was trimmed by 5 bases and J by 15 bases, leaving 16 bases between them. The length of the CDR3 is 12 residues. The CDR3 region is CASSQDEALLFF. CDR3 nucleotide sequence: TGTGCCAGCAGCCAAGATGAGGCCTTATTGTTTTTT.